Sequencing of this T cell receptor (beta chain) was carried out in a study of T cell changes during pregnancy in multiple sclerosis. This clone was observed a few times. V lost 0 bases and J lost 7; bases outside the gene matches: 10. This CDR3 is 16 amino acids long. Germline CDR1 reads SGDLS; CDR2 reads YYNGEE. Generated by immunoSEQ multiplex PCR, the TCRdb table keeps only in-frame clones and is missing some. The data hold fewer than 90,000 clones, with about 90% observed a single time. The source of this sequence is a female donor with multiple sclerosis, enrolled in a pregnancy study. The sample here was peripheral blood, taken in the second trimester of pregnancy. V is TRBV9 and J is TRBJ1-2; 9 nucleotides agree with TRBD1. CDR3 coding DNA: TGTGCCAGCAGCGTAGGCCTGTGGGACAGGGAAGGTGGCTACACCTTC. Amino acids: CASSVGLWDREGGYTF.